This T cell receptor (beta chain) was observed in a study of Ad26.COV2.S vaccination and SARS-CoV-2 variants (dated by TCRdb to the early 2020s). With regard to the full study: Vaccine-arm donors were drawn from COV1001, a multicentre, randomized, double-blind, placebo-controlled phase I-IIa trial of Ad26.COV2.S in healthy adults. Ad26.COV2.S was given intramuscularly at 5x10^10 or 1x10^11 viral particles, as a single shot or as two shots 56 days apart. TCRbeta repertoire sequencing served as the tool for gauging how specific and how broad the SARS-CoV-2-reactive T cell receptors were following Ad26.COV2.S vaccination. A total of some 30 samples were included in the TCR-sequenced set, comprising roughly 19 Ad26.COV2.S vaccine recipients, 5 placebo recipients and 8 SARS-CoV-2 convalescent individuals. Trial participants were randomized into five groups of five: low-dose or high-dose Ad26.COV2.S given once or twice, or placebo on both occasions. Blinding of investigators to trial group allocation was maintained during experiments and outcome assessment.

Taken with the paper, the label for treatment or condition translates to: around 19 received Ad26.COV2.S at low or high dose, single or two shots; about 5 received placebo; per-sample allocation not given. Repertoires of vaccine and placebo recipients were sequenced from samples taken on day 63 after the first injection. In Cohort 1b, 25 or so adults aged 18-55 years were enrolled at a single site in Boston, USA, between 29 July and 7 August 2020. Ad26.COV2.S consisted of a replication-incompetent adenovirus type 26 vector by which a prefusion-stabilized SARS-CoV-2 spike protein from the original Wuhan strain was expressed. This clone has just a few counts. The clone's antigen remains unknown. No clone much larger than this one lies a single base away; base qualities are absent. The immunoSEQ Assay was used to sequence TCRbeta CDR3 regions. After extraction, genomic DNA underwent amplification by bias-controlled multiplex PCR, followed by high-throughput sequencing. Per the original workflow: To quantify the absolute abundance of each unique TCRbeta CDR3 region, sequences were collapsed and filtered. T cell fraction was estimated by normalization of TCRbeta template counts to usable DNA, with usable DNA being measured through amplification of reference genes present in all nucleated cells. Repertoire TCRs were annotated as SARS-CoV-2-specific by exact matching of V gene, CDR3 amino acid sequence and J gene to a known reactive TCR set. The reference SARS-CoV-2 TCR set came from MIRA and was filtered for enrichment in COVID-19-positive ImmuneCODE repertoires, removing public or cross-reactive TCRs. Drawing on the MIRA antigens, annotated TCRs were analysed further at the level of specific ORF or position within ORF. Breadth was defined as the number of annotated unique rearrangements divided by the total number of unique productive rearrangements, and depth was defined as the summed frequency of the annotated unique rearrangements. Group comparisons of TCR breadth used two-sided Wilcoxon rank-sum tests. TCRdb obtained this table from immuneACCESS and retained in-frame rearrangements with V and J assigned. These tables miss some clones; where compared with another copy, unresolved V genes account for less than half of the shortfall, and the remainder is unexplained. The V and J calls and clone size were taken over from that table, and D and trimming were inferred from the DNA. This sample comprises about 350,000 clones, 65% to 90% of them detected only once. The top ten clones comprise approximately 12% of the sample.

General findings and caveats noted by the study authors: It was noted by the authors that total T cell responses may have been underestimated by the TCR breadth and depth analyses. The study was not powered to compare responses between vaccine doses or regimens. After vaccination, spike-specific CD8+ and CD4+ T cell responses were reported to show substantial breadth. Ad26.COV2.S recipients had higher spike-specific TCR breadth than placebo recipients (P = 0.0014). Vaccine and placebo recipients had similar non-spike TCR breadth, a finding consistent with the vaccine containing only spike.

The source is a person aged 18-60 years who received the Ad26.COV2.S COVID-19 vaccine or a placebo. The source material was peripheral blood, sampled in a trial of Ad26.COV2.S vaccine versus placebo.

The nucleotide sequence reads TGTGCCAGCAGTGCTAGTGGCGCGCAGTATTTT. This encodes CASSASGAQYF. The rearrangement combines TRBV27 with TRBJ2-3; no D gene call is confident. V loses 5 bases of germline sequence and J loses 10 bases, and the interval between the two ends is 10 bases. The CDR3 measures 11 amino acids from cysteine to phenylalanine. Only CDR3 DNA remains: 33 bases, in frame from the first base. The germline V gene (reference sequence) gives CDR1 as MNHEY and CDR2 as SMNVEV.